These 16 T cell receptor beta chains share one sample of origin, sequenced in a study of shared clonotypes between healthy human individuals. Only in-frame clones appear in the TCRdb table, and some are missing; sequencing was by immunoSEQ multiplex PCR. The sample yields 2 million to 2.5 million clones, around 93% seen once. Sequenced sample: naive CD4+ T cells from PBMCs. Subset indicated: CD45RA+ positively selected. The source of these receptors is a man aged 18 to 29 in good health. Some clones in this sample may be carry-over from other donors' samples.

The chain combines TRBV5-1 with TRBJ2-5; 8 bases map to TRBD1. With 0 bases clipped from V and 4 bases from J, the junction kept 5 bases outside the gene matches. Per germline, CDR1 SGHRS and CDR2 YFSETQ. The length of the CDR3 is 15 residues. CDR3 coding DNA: TGCGCCAGCAGCTTGGGAGCAGGGGGCAGAGAGACCCAGTACTTC. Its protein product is CASSLGAGGRETQYF. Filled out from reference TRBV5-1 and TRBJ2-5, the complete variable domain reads KAGVTQTPRYLIKTRGQQVTLSCSPISGHRSVSWYQQTPGQGLQFLFEYFSETQRNKGNFPGRFSGRQFSNSRSEMNVSTLELGDSALYLCASSLGAGGRETQYFGPGTRLLVL.

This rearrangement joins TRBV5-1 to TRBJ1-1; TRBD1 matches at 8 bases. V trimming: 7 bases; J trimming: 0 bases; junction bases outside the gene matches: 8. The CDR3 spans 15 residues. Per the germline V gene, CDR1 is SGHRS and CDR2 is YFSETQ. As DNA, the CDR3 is TGCGCCAGCCAACCGGGACAGGTCATGAACACTGAAGCTTTCTTT. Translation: CASQPGQVMNTEAFF.

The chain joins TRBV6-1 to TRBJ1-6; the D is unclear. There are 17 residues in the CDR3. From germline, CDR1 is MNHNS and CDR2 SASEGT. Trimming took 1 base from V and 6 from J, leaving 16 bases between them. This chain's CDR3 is CASSEVWRKAGNSPLHF. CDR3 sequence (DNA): TGTGCCAGCAGTGAAGTTTGGCGGAAGGCGGGTAATTCACCCCTCCACTTT.

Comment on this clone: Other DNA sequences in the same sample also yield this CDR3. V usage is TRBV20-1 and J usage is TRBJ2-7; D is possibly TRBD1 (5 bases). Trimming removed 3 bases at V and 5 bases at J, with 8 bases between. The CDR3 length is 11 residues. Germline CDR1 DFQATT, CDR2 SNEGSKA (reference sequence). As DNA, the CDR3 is TGCAGTGCTAGCCGCAGGGACGAGCAGTACTTC. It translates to CSASRRDEQYF.

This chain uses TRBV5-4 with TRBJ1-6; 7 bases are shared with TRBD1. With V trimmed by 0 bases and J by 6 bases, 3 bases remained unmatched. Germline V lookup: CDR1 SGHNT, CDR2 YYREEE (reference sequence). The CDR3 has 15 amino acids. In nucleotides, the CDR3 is TGTGCCAGCAGCTTGGAGGGGGCGAGTAATTCACCCCTCCACTTT. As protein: CASSLEGASNSPLHF.

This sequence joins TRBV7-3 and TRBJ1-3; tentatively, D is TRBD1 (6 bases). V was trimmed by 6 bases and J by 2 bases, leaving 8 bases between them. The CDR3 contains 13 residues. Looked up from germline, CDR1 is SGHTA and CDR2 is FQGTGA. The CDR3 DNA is TGTGCCAGCAGTAAGGGGGCTGGAAACACCATATATTTT. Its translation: CASSKGAGNTIYF.

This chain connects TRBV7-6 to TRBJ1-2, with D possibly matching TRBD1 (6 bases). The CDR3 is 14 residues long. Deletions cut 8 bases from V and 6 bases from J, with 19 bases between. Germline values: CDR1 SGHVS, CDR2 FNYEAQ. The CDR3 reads CASGRGGRNDGYTF. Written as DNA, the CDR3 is TGTGCCAGCGGGAGAGGGGGGCGGAACGATGGCTACACCTTC.

CDR3: CASSRTGGAWDGYTF. As DNA, the CDR3 is TGTGCCAGCAGTCGGACAGGGGGCGCATGGGATGGCTACACCTTC. The chain carries TRBV6-1 and TRBJ1-2; 11 bases match TRBD1. Germline V gives CDR1 MNHNS, CDR2 SASEGT. This CDR3 is 15 amino acids long. With V trimmed by 5 bases and J by 6 bases, 8 bases remained unmatched.

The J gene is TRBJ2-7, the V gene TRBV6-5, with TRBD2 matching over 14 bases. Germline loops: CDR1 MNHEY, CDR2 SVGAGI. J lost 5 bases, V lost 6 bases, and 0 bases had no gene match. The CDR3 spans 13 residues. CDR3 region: CASRGLAGDEQYF. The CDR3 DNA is TGTGCCAGCAGGGGACTAGCGGGAGACGAGCAGTACTTC.

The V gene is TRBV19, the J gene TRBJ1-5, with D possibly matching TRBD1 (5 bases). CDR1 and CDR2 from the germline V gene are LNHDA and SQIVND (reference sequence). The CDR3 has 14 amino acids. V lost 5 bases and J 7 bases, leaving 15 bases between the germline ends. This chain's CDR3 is CASSAGLREQPQHF. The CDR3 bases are TGTGCCAGTAGTGCGGGGCTCCGGGAGCAGCCCCAGCATTTT.

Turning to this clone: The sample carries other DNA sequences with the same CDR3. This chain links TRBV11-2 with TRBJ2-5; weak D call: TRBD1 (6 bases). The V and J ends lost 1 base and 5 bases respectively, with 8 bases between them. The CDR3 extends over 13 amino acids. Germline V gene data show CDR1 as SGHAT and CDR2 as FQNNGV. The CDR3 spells CASSLAGVETQYF. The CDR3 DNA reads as TGTGCCAGCAGCTTAGCAGGGGTGGAGACCCAGTACTTC.

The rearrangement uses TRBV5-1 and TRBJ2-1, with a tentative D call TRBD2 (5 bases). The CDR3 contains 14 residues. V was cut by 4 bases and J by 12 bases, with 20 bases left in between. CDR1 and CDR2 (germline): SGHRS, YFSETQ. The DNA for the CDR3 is TGCGCCAGCAGCACAGAAGTGGTTGGAGGACCGCAGTTCTTC. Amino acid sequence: CASSTEVVGGPQFF.

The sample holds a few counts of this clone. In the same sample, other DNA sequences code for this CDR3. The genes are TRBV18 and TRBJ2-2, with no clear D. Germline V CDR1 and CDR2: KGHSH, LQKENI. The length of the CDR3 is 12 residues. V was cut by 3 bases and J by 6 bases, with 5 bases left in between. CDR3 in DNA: TGTGCCAGCTCACCTCGGGCCGGGGAGCTGTTTTTT. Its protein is CASSPRAGELFF.

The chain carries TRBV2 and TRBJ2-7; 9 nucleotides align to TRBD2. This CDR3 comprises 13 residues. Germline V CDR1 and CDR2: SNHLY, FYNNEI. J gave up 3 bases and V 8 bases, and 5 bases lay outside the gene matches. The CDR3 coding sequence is TGTGCCAGCCAGCGGGAGGCCCTCTACGAGCAGTACTTC. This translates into CASQREALYEQYF.

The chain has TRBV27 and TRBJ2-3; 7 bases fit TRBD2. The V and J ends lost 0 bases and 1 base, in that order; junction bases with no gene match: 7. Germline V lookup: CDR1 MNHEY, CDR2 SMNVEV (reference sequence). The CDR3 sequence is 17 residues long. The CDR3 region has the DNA TGTGCCAGCAGTTTATCCCGACTAGCCCCTGGCACAGATACGCAGTATTTT. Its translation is CASSLSRLAPGTDTQYF.

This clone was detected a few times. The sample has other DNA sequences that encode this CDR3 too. As DNA, the CDR3 is TGCAGCGTGAGGGGACGGTTGAACACTGAAGCTTTCTTT. This gives the protein CSVRGRLNTEAFF. J is TRBJ1-1 and V is TRBV29-1; TRBD1 might be the D (5 bases). Trimming stripped 6 bases from V and 0 bases from J, with 11 bases between. In germline, CDR1 is SQVTM, CDR2 ANQGSEA. The CDR3 has 13 amino acids.